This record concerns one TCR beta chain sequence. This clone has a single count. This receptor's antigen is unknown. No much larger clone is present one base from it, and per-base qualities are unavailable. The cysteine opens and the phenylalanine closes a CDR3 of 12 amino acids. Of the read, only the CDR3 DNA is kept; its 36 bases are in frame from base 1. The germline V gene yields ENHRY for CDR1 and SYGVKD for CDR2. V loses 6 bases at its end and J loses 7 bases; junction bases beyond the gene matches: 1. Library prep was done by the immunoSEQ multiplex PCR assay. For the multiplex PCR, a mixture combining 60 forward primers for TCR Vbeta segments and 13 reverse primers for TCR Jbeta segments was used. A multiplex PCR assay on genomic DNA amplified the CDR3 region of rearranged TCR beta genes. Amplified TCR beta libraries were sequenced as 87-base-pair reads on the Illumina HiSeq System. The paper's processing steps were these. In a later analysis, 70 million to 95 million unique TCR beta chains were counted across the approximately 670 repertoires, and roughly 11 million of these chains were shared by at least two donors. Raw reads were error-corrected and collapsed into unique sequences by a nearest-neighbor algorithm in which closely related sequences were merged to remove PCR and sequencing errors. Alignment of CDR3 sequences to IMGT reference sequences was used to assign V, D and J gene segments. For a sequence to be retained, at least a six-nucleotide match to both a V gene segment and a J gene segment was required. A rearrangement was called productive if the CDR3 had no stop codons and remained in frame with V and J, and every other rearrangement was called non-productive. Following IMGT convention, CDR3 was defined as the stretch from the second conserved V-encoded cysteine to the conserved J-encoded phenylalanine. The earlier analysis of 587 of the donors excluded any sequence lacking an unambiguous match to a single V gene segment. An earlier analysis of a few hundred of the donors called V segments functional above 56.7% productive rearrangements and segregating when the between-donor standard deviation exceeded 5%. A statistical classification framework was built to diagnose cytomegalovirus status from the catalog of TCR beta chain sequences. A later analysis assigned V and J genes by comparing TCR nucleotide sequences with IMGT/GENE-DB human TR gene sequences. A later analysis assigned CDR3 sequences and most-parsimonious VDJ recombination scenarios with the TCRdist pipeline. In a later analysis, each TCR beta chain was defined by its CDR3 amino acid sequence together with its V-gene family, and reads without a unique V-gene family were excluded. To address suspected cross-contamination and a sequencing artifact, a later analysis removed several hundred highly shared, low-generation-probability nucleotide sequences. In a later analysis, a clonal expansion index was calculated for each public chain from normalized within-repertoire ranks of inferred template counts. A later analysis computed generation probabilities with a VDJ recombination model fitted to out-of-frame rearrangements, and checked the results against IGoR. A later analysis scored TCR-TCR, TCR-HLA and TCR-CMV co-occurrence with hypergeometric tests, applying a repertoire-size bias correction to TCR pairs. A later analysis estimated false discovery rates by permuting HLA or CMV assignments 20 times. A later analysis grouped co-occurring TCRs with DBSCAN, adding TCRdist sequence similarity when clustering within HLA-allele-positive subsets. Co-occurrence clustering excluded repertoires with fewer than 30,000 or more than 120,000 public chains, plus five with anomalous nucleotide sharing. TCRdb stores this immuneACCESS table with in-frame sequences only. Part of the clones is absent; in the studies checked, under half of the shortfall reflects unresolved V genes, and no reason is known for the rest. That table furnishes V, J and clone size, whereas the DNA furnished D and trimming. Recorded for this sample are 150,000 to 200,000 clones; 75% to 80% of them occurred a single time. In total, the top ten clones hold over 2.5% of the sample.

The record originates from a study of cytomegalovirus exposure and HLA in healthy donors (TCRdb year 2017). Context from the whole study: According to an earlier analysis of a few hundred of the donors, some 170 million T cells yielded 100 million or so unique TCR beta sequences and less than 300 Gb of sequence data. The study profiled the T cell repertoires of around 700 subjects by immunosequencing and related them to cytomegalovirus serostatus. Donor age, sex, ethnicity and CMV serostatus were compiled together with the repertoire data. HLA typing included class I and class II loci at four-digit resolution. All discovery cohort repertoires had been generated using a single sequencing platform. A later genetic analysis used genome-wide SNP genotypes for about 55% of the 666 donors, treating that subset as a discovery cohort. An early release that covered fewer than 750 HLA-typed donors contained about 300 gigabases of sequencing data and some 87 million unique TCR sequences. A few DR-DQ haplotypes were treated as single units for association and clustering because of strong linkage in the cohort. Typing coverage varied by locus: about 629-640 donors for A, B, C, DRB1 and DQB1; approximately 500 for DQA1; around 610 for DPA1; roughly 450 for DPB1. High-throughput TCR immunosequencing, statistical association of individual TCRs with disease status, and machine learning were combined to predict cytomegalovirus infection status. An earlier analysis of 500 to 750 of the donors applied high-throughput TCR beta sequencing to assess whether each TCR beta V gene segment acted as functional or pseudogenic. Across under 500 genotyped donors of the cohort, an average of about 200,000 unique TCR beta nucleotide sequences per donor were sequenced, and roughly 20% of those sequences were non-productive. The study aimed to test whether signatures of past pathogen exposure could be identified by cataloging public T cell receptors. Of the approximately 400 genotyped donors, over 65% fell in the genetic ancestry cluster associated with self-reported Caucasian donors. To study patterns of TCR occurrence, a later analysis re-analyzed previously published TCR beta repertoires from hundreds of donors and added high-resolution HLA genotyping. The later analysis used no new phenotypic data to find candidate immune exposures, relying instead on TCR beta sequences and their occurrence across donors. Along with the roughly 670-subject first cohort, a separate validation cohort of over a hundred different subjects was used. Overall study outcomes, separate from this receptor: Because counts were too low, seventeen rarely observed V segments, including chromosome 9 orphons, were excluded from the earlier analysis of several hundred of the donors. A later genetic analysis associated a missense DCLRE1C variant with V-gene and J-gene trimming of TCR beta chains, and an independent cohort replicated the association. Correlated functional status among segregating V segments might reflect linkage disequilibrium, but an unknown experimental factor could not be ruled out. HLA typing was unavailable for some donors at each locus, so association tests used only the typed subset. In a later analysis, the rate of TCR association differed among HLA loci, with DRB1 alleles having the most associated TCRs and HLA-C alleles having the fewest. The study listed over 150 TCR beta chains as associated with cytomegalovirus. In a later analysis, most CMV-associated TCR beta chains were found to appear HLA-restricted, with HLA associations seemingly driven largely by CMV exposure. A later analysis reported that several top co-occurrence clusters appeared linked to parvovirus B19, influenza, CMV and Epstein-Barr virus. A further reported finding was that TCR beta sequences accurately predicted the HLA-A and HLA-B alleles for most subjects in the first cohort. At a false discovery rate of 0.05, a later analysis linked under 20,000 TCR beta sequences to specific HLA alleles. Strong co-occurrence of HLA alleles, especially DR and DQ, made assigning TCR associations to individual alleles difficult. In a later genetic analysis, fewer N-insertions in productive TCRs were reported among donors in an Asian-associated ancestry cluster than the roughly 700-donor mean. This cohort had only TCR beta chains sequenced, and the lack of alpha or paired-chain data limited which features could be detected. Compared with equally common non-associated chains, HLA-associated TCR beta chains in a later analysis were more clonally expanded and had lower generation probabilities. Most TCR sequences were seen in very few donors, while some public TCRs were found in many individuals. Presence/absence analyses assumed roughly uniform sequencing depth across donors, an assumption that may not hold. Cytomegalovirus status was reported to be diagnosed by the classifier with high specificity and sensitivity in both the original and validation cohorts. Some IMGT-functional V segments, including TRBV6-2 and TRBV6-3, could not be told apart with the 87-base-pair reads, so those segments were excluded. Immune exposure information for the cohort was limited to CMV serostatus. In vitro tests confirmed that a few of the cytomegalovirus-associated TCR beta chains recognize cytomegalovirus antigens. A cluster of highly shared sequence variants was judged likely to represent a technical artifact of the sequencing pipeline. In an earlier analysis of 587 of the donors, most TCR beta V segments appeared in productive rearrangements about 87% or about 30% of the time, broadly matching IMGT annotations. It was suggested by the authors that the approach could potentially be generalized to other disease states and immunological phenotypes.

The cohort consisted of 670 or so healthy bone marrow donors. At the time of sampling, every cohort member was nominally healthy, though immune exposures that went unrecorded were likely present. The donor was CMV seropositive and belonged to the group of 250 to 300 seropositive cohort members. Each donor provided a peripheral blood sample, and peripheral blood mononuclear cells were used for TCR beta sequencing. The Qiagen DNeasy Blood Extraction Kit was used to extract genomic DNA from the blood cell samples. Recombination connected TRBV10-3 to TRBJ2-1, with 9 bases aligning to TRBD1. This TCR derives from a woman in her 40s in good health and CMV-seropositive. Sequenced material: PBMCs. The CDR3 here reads CAISGTGNEQFF. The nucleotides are TGTGCCATCAGCGGGACAGGGAATGAGCAGTTCTTC.